The 9 T cell receptor beta chains reported below all come from one sample, sequenced in a study of blood T cell repertoires in COVID-19. The data were produced by immunoSEQ multiplex PCR, yet TCRdb's version contains in-frame clones alone and is incomplete. The table lists over 120,000 clones, 89% of them singletons, with around 1.5% in the top ten. The sequenced sample consisted of peripheral blood. The receptor set was obtained from a human donor in a cohort sampled during active COVID-19.

The rearrangement links TRBV5-1 to TRBJ2-5, with a tentative D call TRBD2 (6 bases). The germline V gene encodes CDR1 SGHRS and CDR2 YFSETQ. V shed 4 bases and J shed 5 bases, with 15 bases lying between them. This CDR3 is built from 14 residues. CDR3 DNA: TGCGCCAGCAGCCGCGGGGACGCCGGGGAGACCCAGTACTTC. Translation: CASSRGDAGETQYF.

The DNA for the CDR3 is TGTGCCAGCAGCTTAACAGGCGGGACCGAAAAACTGTTTTTT. Its protein is CASSLTGGTEKLFF. The rearrangement uses TRBV7-9 and TRBJ1-4, with D perhaps TRBD1 (5 bases). The CDR3 consists of 14 residues. Trimming took off 2 bases at V and 8 bases at J, with 12 bases between the two ends. The germline gives CDR1 SEHNR, CDR2 FQNEAQ (reference sequence).

Details on this clone: Relative to the germline gene, one junction end is altered; a read error may explain this. The V call is TRBV7-3, the J call TRBJ2-1, with D tentatively TRBD1 (5 bases). The CDR3 contains 16 residues. Germline lookup yields CDR1 SGHTA and CDR2 FQGTGA. The CDR3 sequence is CASSLRGRANGDEQFF. CDR3 DNA: TGTGCCAGCAGTTTAAGGGGCAGGGCAAACGGCGATGAGCAGTTCTTC.

The chain joins TRBV25-1 to TRBJ1-2; D is unresolved. Trimming removed 4 bases from V and 7 bases from J, with 16 bases in between. Germline V gene lookup returns CDR1 MGHDK and CDR2 SYGVNS. The CDR3 spans 14 residues. CDR3 sequence reads: CASSGGSPLPGYTF. CDR3 sequence (DNA): TGTGCCAGCAGTGGCGGGAGTCCACTACCTGGCTACACCTTC.

In DNA form, the CDR3 reads TGTGCCAGCTCACCGGGGACAGAAAACACTGAAGCTTTCTTT. Protein product: CASSPGTENTEAFF. The rearrangement joins TRBV18 to TRBJ1-1, with TRBD1 matching 7 bases. Losses at the gene ends were 3 bases for V and 2 bases for J; bases not matched to a gene: 3. CDR1 and CDR2 from the germline V gene are KGHSH and LQKENI. The CDR3 contains 14 residues.

The V call is TRBV3-1 (or the pseudogene TRBV3-2), the J call TRBJ2-2; D not resolved. V was cut by 4 bases and J by 7 bases, with 10 bases left in between. The germline CDR1 and CDR2 sequences are LGHDT and YNNKEL (reference sequence). The CDR3 has 13 residues. The CDR3 spells CASSPLGDGELFF. The CDR3 DNA follows: TGTGCCAGCAGCCCCCTTGGAGACGGGGAGCTGTTTTTT.

The chain combines TRBV11-2 with TRBJ2-2; D unclear. Germline-derived CDR1 and CDR2 are SGHAT and FQNNGV. The CDR3 sequence is 13 residues long. Trimming took off 2 bases at V and 7 bases at J, with 8 bases between the two ends. In DNA form, the CDR3 reads TGTGCCAGCAGCTTATTCCTCAGCGGGGAGCTGTTTTTT. It encodes CASSLFLSGELFF.

This chain joins TRBV6-2 or TRBV6-3 and TRBJ1-1; D may be TRBD1 (5 bases). CDR3 length: 16 residues. V was pared by 0 bases and J by 0 bases, with 11 bases between. Germline CDR1 MNHEY, CDR2 SVGEGT. The DNA of the CDR3 is TGTGCCAGCAGTTACTCTACAGGAACCATGAACACTGAAGCTTTCTTT. Protein sequence: CASSYSTGTMNTEAFF.

This clone was recorded a few times. Within the sample, other DNA sequences also encode this same CDR3. The chain couples TRBV7-2 to TRBJ1-2; maybe TRBD1 (6 bases). This CDR3 comprises 13 residues. Trimming removed 5 bases from V and 6 bases from J, with 13 bases in between. Germline CDR1 and CDR2: SGHTA and FQGNSA. The CDR3 DNA is TGTGCCAGCAGCCTTTGGGGGGGCCATGGCTACACCTTC. Translated: CASSLWGGHGYTF.